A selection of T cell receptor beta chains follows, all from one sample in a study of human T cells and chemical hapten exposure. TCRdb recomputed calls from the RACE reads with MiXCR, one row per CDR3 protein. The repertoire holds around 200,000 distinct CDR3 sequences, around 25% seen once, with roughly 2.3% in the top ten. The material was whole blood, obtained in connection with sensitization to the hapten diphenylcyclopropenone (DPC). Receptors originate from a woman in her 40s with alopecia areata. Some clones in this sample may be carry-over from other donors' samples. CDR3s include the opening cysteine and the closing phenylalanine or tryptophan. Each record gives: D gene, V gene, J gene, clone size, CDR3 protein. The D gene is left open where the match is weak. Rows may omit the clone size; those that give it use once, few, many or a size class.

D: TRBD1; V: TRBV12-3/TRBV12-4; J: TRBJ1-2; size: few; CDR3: CASSKTPGQGAGYTF
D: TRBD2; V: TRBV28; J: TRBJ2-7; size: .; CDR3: CASSLSGTSSYEQYF
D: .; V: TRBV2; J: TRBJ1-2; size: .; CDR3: CASSPQGSGGYTF
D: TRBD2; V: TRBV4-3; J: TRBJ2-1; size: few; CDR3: CASSQELAGDSEQFF
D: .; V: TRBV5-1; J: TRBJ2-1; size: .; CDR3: CASRASDEQFF
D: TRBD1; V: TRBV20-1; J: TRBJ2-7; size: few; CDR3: CSGTGGRYEQYF
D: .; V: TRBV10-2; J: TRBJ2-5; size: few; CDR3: CASSYGTLETQYF
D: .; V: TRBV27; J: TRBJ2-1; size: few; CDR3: CASRHQAGTRNVFF
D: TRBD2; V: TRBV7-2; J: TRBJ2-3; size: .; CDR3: CASSARAGGSLTTDTQYF
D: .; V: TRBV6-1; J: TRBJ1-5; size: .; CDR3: CASSDGTLPQHF
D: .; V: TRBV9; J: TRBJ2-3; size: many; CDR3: CASSAASPDTQYF
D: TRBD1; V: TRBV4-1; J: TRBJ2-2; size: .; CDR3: CASSNRDRSGELFF
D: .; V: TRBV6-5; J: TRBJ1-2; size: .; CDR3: CASSYSRGYGYTF
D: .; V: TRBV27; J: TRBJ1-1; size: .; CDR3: CASSLKGQLNTEAFF
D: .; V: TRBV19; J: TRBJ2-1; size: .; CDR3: CASSTVSTGQQFF
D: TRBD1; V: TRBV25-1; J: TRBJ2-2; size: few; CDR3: CASSGNRGQGPSTGELFF
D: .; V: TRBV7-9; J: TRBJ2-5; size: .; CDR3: CASSPGDSPPPYETQYF
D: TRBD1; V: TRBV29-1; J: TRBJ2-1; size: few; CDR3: CSVSTGGYEQFF
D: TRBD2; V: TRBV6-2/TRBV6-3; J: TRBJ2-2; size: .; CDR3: CASSYSGTSTGELFF
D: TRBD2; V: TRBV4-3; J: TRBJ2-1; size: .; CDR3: CASSQAPPSGSNEQFF
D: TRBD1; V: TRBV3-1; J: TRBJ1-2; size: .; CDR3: CASSQDPGQGSGYTF
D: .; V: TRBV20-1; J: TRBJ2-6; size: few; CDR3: CSARPLGTLSGANVLTF
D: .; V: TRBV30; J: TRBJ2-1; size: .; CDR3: CAWSPSYNEQFF
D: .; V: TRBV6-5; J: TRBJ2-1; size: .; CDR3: CASRRGRTNNEQFF
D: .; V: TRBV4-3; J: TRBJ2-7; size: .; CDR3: CASSRAVSEQYF
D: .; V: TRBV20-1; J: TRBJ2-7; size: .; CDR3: CSARDLGNGLITRTYEQYF
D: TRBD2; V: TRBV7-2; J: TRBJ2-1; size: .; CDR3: CASSLVFAGGLGEQFF
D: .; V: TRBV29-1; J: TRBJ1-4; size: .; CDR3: CSVVGATNEKLFF
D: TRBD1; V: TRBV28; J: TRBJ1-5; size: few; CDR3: CASNARGLNQPQHF
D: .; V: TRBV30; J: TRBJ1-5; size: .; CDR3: CAWSVTGPGNQPQHF